A selection of T cell receptor beta chains follows, all from one sample in a study of regulatory T cells in long-lasting Graves disease. MiXCR, applied by TCRdb to the multiplex PCR reads, yields one record per CDR3 protein. The repertoire includes hundreds of thousands of distinct CDR3 sequences, roughly a sixth of them detected once, and roughly 25% sits in the top ten. This sample was also put to use in a study of T cells in Graves' hyperthyroidism and ophthalmopathy.

The sample in question was peripheral blood mononuclear cells (PBMCs), obtained at new diagnosis, from a patient treated with antithyroid drugs. The receptors derive from a woman aged 35-65 years with Graves disease. The conserved cysteine and the conserved F or W are not part of the CDR3 here. The D gene is left open where the match is weak. The listing skips clone size in some rows; elsewhere it reads once, few, many or a size class.

clone size | V gene | D gene | CDR3 protein
many | TRBV28 | TRBD1 | ASSLLGQGMDYEQY
few | TRBV6-2/TRBV6-3 | - | ASSYSRPGVFSSGNTIY
few | TRBV29-1 | TRBD1 | SVAGQDSYNEQF
- | TRBV18 | - | ASSPGDTNYGYT
- | TRBV19 | - | ASSNPQGRSNYGYT
- | TRBV9 | TRBD2 | ASSVAVSGAYEQY
- | TRBV28 | TRBD1 | ASSSSGGRQPQH
many | TRBV6-2/TRBV6-3 | - | ASSYGYTEAF
- | TRBV6-2/TRBV6-3 | TRBD2 | ASSYRVVASGGSSTDTQY
many | TRBV5-1 | TRBD1 | ASSPRTGPNEQF
many | TRBV3-1 | - | ASSQDLGETQY
many | TRBV2 | - | ASSDSTDTQY
few | TRBV6-1 | - | ASTTRQVYEQY
- | TRBV11-3 | - | ASSSSRGGYNEQF
few | TRBV9 | - | ASSVEENYGYT
- | TRBV18 | - | ASSPPLTVTGTEAF
- | TRBV18 | - | ASSPGEGANVLT
many | TRBV2 | - | ASRANHYSGNTIY
- | TRBV3-1 | - | ASSQVEGTRGYT
few | TRBV7-6 | - | ASSEGPSTEAF
- | TRBV29-1 | TRBD1 | SVSDRERAYEQY
many | TRBV15 | TRBD1 | ATSSGTGLSPLH
few | TRBV4-1 | TRBD2 | ASSQDVAGGLETQY
many | TRBV28 | - | ASSLSHSKGMAEAF
once | TRBV6-1 | - | ASTEVTRGTEAF
- | TRBV4-1 | - | ASSPLVGAQVNEQF
many | TRBV2 | TRBD1 | ASSEAMGTGLNTEAF
few | TRBV25-1 | TRBD1 | ASSELTGSSTDTQY
- | TRBV5-1 | - | ASREGVGEGQPQH
- | TRBV7-6 | TRBD1 | ASSQGQGLAEPQH
few | TRBV2 | TRBD2 | ASNPPGGAQVEQY
many | TRBV2 | - | ASQIAAVQETQY
many | TRBV2 | - | ASRRGGGNQPQH
- | TRBV9 | - | ASSHRAMNTEAF
many | TRBV5-1 | TRBD2 | ASSPWASGGPYNEQF
many | TRBV12-5 | - | ASGLVQGTEAF
- | TRBV20-1 | TRBD2 | SASPGEGKGNEQF
- | TRBV13 | - | ASSLLGETGETQY
few | TRBV19 | - | ASSTGGGFGNQPQH
- | TRBV9 | - | ASSVDPGGGNEQF
- | TRBV10-3 | - | AISSDRRGANVLT
many | TRBV28 | - | ASNSRDQPQH
many | TRBV12-3/TRBV12-4 | - | ASSPPDQPQH
- | TRBV11-2 | - | ASSLSRTSQPQH
few | TRBV7-2 | - | ASSLPALGQQY
many | TRBV7-2 | TRBD1 | ASSPGGQFTYGYT
- | TRBV11-2 | - | ASSTPDLRETLH
- | TRBV4-1 | - | ASGQVPGPNYGYT
- | TRBV30 | TRBD2 | AWWGLTSGGPPRAEQF
once | TRBV7-8 | - | ASSPGSHSNQPQH
few | TRBV4-1 | - | ASSQGPGSGNTIY
few | TRBV9 | - | ASSVDGDFLDTQY